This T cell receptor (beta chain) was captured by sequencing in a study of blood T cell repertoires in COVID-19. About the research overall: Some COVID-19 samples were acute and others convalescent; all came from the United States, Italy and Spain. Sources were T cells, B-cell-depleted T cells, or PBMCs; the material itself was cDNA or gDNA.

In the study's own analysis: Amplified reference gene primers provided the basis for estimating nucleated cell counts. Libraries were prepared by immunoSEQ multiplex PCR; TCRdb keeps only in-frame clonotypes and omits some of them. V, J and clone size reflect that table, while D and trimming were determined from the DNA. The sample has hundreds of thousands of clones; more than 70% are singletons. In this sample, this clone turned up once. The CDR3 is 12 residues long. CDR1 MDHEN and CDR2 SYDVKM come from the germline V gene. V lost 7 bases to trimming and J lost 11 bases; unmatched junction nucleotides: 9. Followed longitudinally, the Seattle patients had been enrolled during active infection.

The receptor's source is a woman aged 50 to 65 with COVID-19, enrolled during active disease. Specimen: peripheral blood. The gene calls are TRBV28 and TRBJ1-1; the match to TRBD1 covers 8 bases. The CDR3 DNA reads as TGTGCCAGCACCCCGAGGACAGGGCAGGCTTTCTTT. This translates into CASTPRTGQAFF.